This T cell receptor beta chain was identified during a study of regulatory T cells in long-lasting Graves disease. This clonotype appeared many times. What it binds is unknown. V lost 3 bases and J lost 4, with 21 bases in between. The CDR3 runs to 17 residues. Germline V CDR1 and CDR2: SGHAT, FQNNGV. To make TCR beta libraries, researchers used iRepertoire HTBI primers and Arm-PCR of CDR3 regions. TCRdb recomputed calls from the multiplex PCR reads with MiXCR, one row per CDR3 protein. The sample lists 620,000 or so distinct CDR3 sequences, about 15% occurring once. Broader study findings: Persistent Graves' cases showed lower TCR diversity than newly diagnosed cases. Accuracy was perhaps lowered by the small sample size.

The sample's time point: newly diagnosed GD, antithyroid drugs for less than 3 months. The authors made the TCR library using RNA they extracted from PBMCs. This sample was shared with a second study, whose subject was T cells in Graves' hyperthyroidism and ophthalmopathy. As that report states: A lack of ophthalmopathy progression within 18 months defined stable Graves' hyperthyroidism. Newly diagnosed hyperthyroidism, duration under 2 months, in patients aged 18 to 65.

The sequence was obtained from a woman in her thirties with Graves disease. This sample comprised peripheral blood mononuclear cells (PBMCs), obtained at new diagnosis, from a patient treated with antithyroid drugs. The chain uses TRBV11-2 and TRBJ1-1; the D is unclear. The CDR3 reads CASSFWTEGEGSTEAFF. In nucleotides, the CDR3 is TGTGCCAGCAGCTTCTGGACGGAGGGAGAGGGAAGCACTGAAGCTTTCTTT.